This entry describes one TCR beta chain. CDR3 size: 14 residues. The germline V gene has CDR1 SGHNT and CDR2 YENEEA. V dropped 2 bases and J dropped 1 base, with 8 bases sitting between them. Study processing details: Reference gene primer amplification in the assay estimated nucleated cell counts. This table comes from immunoSEQ multiplex PCR, and its TCRdb copy is limited to in-frame clones, with some not included. The V and J calls and the clone size are those of that table, but D and trimming were determined from the DNA. The data show some 17,000 clones, around nine tenths seen once. The sample belongs to a study of blood T cell repertoires in COVID-19. In the study overall: Researchers got acute and convalescent COVID-19 samples from the United States, Italy and Spain.

The sample was peripheral blood. The chain employs TRBV11-3 and TRBJ2-5; TRBD2 is a possible D gene (6 bases). The sequence was collected from a man in his sixties with active COVID-19. The chain's CDR3 is CASSLTSSQETQYF. The CDR3 nucleotides read TGTGCCAGCAGCTTAACTAGCTCCCAAGAGACCCAGTACTTC.